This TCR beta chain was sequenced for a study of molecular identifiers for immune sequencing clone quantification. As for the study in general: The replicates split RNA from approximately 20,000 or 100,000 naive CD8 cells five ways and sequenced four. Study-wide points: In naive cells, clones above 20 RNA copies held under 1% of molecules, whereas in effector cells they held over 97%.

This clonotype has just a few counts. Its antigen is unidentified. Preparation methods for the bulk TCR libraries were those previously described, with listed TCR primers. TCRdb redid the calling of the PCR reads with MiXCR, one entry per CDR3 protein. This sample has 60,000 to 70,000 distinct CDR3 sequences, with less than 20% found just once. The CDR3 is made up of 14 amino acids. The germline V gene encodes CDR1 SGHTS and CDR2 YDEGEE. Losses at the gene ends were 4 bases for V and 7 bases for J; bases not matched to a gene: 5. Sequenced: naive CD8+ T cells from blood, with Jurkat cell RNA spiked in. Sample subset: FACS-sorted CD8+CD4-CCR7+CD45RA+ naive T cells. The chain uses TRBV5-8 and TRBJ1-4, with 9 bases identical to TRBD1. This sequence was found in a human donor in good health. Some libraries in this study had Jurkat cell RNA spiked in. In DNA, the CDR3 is TGTGCCAGCAGCACCGGGACAGGGACTGAAAAACTGTTTTTT. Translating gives CASSTGTGTEKLFF.